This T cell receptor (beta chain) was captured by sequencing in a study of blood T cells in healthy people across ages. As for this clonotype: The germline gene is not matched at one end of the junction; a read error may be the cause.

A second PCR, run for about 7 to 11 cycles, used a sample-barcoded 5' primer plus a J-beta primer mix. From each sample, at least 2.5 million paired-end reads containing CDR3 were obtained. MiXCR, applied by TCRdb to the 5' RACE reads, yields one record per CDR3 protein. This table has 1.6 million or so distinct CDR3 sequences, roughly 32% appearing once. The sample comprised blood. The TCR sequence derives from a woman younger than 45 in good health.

CDR3 sequence (DNA): TGTACCAGCAGCTTAGAACAGAATTCACCCCTCCACTTT. Protein product: CTSSLEQNSPLHF. V usage is TRBV7-9 and J usage is TRBJ1-6; D is undetermined. This CDR3 region has 13 residues. The germline gives CDR1 SEHNR, CDR2 FQNEAQ (reference sequence).